The rows below give T cell receptor beta chains drawn from one sample of a study of identical twins. TCRdb itself ran the 5' RACE reads through MiXCR, one entry per CDR3 protein. The table includes some 500,000 distinct CDR3 sequences, nearly 10% detected once. This same sample was also taken into another study, of yellow fever vaccine responses in identical twins.

The specimen sequenced was PBMCs. Receptors originate from a woman aged 18-30 years in good health. Both conserved end residues are part of each CDR3. A D gene is named only where the DNA matches it firmly. Size is stated for part of the rows, as once, few or many counts, or as a class when the clone is expanded.

clone size	J gene	D gene	V gene	CDR3 DNA	CDR3 protein
-	TRBJ2-7	-	TRBV2	TGTGCCAGCAACCCTGACAGCTACGAGCAGTACTTC	CASNPDSYEQYF
many	TRBJ1-1	-	TRBV12-3/TRBV12-4	TGTGCCAGCACCCCGACGAGGGGCGCCTACACTGAAGCTTTCTTT	CASTPTRGAYTEAFF
few	TRBJ1-3	TRBD1	TRBV4-2	TGTGCCAGCAGCCGGAATCGCAGACAGGGGTCAGGAAACACCATATATTTT	CASSRNRRQGSGNTIYF
-	TRBJ2-1	TRBD2	TRBV15	TGTGCCACCAGCAGAGATTTTGCGGGAGGGCCGCTCAATGAGCAGTTCTTC	CATSRDFAGGPLNEQFF
few	TRBJ2-3	TRBD2	TRBV15	TGTGCCACCAGCAGCCAAACTAGCGTTTGGACAGATACGCAGTATTTT	CATSSQTSVWTDTQYF
-	TRBJ2-2	-	TRBV20-1	-	CSASNGRGTGELFFF
few	TRBJ2-5	TRBD1	TRBV5-1	TGCGCCAGCAGCGAGACCGAGACAGGGTCTGAGACCCAGTACTTC	CASSETETGSETQYF
-	TRBJ2-1	-	TRBV30	TGTGCCTTGGACGGGAAGGGGGACGGTGAGCAGTTCTTC	CALDGKGDGEQFF
-	TRBJ2-5	-	TRBV15	TGTGCCACCAGCAGAGCCCCCGGGATAGACAAAGAGACCCAGTACTTC	CATSRAPGIDKETQYF
many	TRBJ2-7	TRBD2	TRBV28	TGTGCCAGCAGTTTTTCAATTCAAGGGACTAGCGGGGGGTACGAGCAGTACTTC	CASSFSIQGTSGGYEQYF
few	TRBJ2-1	-	TRBV27	TGTGCCAGCGCCCAGGGGAGTGAGCAGTTCTTC	CASAQGSEQFF
few	TRBJ2-7	-	TRBV12-3/TRBV12-4	TGTGCCAGCAGTCCTGGGACGGAATTTTACGAGCAGTACTTC	CASSPGTEFYEQYF
many	TRBJ1-2	-	TRBV5-1	TGCGCCAGCAGCTTGGAGGGCTATGGCTACACCTTC	CASSLEGYGYTF
few	TRBJ2-3	-	TRBV24-1	TGTGCCACCAGTGATTTGAAACAGGGCTCAGATACGCAGTATTTT	CATSDLKQGSDTQYF
many	TRBJ1-2	-	TRBV20-1	TGCAGTGCTAGGTACTACTATGGCTACACCTTC	CSARYYYGYTF
-	TRBJ2-1	TRBD1	TRBV7-8	TGTGCCAGCAGCACACGGACAGGGGTGAATGAGCAGTTCTTC	CASSTRTGVNEQFF
-	TRBJ2-7	-	TRBV2	TGTGCCAGCAGTGAATGGCGGGGCAGTAGATCCTACGAGCAGTACTTC	CASSEWRGSRSYEQYF
-	TRBJ2-3	TRBD1	TRBV27	TGTGCCAGCAGTCCCGACAGGACAGGGGCAACAGATACGCAGTATTTT	CASSPDRTGATDTQYF
-	TRBJ2-2	TRBD1	TRBV5-1	TGCGCCAGCAGCTCACAGGGGGGAAGCACCGGGGAGCTGTTTTTT	CASSSQGGSTGELFF
-	TRBJ2-1	-	TRBV7-9	TGTGCCAGCAGCTTAGCGGGCGCCAAAAGGGTCAATGAGCAGTTCTTC	CASSLAGAKRVNEQFF